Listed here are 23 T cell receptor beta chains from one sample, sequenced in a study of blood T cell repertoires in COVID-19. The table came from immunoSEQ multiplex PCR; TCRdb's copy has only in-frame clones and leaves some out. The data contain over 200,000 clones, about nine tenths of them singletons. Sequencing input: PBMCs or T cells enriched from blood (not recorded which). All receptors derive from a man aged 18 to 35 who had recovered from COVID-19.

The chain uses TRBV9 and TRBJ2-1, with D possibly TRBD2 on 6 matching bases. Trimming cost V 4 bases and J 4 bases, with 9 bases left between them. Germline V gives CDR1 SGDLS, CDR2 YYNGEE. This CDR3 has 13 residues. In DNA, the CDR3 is TGTGCCAGCAGCTGGACTATTTACAATGAGCAGTTCTTC. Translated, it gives CASSWTIYNEQFF.

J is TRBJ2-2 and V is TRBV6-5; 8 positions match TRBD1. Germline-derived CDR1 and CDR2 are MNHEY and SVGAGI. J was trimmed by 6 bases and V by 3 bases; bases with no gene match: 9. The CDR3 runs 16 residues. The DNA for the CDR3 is TGTGCCAGCAGTTATCCCACTGGGACAGGACCCGGGGAGCTGTTTTTT. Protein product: CASSYPTGTGPGELFF.

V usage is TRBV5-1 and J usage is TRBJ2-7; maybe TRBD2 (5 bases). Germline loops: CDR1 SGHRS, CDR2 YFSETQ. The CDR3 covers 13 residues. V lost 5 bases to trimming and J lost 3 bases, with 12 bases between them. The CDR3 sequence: CASSHGILYEQYF. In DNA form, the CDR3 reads TGCGCCAGCAGTCACGGGATTCTCTACGAGCAGTACTTC.

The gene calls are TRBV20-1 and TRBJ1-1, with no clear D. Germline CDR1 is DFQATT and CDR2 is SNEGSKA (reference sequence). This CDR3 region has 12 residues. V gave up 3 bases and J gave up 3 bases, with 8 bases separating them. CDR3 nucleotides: TGCAGTGCTAGTACGGGTGACACTGAAGCTTTCTTT. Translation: CSASTGDTEAFF.

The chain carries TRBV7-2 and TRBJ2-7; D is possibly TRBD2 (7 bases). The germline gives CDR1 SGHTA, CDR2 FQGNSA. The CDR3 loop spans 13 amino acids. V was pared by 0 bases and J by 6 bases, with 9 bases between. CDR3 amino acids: CASSLAGGPEQYF. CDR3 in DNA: TGTGCCAGCAGCTTAGCGGGGGGGCCCGAGCAGTACTTC.

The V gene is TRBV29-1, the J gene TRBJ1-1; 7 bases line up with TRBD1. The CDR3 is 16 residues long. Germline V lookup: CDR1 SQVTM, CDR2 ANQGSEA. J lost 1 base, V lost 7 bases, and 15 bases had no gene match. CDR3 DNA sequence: TGCAGCGGGGGGTGGACAGGTAGTGGTGGGAACACTGAAGCTTTCTTT. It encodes CSGGWTGSGGNTEAFF.

CDR3 DNA sequence: TGTGCCACCAGTGACGCCAGGGGGCCTGGAAACACCATATATTTT. This gives the protein CATSDARGPGNTIYF. V usage is TRBV24-1 and J usage is TRBJ1-3, with 8 bases aligning to TRBD1. Germline V gene lookup returns CDR1 KGHDR and CDR2 SFDVKD. The length of the CDR3 is 15 residues. Trimming removed 4 bases from V and 2 bases from J; junction bases left unmatched: 3.

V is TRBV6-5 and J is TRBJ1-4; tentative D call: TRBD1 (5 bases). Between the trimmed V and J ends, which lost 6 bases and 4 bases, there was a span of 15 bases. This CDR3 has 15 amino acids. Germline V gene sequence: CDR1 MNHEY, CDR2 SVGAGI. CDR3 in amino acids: CASRAGGGGNEKLFF. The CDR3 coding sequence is TGTGCCAGCAGGGCCGGGGGGGGAGGTAATGAAAAACTGTTTTTT.

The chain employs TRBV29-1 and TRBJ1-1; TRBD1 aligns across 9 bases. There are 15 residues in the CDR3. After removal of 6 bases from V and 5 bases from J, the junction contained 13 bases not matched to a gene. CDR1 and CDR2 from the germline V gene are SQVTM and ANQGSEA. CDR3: CSVRTRDRVGTEAFF. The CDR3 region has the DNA TGCAGCGTCAGAACCCGGGACAGGGTGGGAACTGAAGCTTTCTTT.

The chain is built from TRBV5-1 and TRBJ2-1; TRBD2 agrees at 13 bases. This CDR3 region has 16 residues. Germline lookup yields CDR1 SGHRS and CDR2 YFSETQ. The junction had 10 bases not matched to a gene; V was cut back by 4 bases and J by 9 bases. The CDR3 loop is CASSLPGTSGAAEQFF. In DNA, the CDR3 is TGCGCCAGCAGCCTACCCGGGACTAGCGGGGCGGCTGAGCAGTTCTTC.

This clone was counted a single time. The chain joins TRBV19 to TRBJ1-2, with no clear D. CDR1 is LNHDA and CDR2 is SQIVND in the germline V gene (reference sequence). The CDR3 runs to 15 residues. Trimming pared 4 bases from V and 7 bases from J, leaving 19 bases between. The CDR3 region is CASSTPQDTYGGYTF. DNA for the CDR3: TGTGCCAGTAGTACCCCCCAGGATACCTATGGTGGCTACACCTTC. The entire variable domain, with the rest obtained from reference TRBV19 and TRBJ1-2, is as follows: DGGITQSPKYLFRKEGQNVTLSCEQNLNHDAMYWYRQDPGQGLRLIYYSQIVNDFQKGDIAEGYSVSREKKESFPLTVTSAQKNPTAFYLCASSTPQDTYGGYTFGSGTRLTVV.

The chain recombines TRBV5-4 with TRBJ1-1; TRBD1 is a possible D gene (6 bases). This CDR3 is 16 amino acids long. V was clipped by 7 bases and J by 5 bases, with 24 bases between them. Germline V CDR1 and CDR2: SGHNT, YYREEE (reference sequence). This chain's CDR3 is CASASRTQGGRTEAFF. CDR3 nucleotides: TGTGCCAGCGCCAGTCGAACACAGGGCGGGAGGACTGAAGCTTTCTTT.

The CDR3 region is CASSFRRVRTDTQYF. CDR3 coding DNA: TGCGCCAGCAGCTTTCGCCGGGTCCGCACAGATACGCAGTATTTT. This chain connects TRBV5-1 to TRBJ2-3; no reliable D call. Germline CDR1 reads SGHRS; CDR2 reads YFSETQ. CDR3 size: 15 residues. V was clipped by 2 bases and J by 1 base, with 11 bases between them. Full variable domain (outside the CDR3, taken from reference TRBV5-1 and TRBJ2-3): KAGVTQTPRYLIKTRGQQVTLSCSPISGHRSVSWYQQTPGQGLQFLFEYFSETQRNKGNFPGRFSGRQFSNSRSEMNVSTLELGDSALYLCASSFRRVRTDTQYFGPGTRLTVL.

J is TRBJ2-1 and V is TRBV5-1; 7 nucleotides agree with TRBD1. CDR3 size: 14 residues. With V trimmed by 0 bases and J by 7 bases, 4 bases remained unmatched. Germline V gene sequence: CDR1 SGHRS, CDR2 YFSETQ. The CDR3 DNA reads TGCGCCAGCAGCTTGGGACAGGGCGTTAATGAGCAGTTCTTC. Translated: CASSLGQGVNEQFF.

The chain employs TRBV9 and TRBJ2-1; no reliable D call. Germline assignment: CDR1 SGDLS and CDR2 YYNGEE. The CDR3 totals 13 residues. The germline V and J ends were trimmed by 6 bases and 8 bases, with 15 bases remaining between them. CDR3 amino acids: CASTSGQIDEQFF. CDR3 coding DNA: TGTGCCAGCACGTCAGGCCAGATCGATGAGCAGTTCTTC.

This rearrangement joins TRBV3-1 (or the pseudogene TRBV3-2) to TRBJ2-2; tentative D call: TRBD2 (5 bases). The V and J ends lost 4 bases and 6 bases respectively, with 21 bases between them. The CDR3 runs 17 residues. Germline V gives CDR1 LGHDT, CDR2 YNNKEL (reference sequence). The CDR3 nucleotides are TGTGCCAGCAGCCCTCCCGCACGAGGGAATACTGCCGGGGAGCTGTTTTTT. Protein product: CASSPPARGNTAGELFF.

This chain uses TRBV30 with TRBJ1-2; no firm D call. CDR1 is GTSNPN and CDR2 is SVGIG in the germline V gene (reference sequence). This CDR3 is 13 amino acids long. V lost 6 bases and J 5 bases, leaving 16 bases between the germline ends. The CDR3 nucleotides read TGTGCCTGCCAATACAGAGTACCTTATGGCTACACCTTC. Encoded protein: CACQYRVPYGYTF.

CDR3 protein: CASSLGAGGEQFF. CDR3 DNA: TGTGCCAGCAGCTTAGGAGCTGGAGGGGAGCAGTTCTTC. This chain links TRBV11-3 with TRBJ2-1; possible D gene TRBD2, 6 bases. This CDR3 has 13 residues. Germline V gene lookup returns CDR1 SGHNT and CDR2 YENEEA. Trimming pared 1 base from V and 10 bases from J, leaving 11 bases between.

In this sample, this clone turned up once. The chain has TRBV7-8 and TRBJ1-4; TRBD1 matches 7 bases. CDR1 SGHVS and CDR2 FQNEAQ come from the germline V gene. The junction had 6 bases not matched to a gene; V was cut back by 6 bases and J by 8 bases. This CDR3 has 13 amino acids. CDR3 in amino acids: CASRIRTGEKLFF. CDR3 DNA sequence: TGTGCCAGCAGGATCCGGACAGGCGAAAAACTGTTTTTT.

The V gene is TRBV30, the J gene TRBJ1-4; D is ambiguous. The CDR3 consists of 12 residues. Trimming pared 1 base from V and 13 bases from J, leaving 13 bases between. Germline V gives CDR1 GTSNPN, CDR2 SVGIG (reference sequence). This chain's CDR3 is CAWSALDLRLFF. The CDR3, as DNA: TGTGCCTGGAGTGCGCTGGACTTAAGACTGTTTTTT. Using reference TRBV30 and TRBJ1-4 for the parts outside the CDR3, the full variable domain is SQTIHQWPATLVQPVGSPLSLECTVEGTSNPNLYWYRQAAGRGLQLLFYSVGIGQISSEVPQNLSASRPQDRQFILSSKKLLLSDSGFYLCAWSALDLRLFFGSGTQLSVL.

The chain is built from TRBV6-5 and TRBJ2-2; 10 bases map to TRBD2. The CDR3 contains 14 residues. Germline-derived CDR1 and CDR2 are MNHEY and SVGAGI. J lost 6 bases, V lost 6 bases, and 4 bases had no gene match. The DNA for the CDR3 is TGTGCCAGCAGCAAGCGGGAGGGTCCCGGGGAGCTGTTTTTT. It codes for CASSKREGPGELFF.

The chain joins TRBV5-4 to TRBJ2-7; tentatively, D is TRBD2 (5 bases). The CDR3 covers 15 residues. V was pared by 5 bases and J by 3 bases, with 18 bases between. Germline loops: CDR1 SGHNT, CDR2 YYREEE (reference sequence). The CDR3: CASSTKKEEGYEQYF. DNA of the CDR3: TGTGCCAGCAGTACTAAAAAGGAGGAAGGCTACGAGCAGTACTTC.

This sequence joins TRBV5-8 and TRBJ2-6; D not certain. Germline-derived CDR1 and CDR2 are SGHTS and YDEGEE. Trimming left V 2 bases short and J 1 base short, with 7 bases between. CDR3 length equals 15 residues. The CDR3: CASSFTRSGANVLTF. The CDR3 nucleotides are TGTGCCAGCAGCTTTACAAGATCTGGGGCCAACGTCCTGACTTTC.